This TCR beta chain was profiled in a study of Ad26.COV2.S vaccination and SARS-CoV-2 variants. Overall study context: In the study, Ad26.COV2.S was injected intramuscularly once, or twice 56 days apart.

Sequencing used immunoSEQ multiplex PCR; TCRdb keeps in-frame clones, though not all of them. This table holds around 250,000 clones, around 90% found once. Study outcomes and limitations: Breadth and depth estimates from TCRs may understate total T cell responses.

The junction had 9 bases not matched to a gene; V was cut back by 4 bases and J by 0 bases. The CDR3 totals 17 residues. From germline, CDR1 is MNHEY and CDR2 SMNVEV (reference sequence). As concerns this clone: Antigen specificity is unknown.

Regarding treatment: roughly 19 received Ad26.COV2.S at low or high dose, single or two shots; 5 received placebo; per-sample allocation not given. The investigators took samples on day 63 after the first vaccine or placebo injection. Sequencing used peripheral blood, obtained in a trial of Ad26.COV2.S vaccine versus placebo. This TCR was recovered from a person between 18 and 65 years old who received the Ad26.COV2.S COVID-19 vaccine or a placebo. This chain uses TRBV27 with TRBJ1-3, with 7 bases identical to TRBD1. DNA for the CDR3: TGTGCCAGCAGTTCTGAGACAGGGCCCTTCTCTGGAAACACCATATATTTT. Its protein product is CASSSETGPFSGNTIYF.